This T cell receptor (beta chain) was retrieved from a study of shared clonotypes between healthy human individuals. The wider study: For every donor, three CD4 naive, three CD4 memory, two CD8 naive and one CD8 memory plates were used.

Replicate PCRs run on sorted subsets employed approximately 0.2 ug DNA, about 27,000 T cell genomes. Authors' data handling: ImmunoSEQ only sent back junction sequences with no quality scores, so filtering was done differently. This table comes from immunoSEQ multiplex PCR, and its TCRdb copy is limited to in-frame clones, with some not included. That table is the source of V, J and clone size, and D and trimming were worked out from the DNA. This table holds some 1 million clones, around 74% found once. Germline V gene lookup returns CDR1 KGHSY and CDR2 FQNENV. This CDR3 has 14 amino acids. V was cut by 4 bases and J by 2 bases, with 11 bases left in between. In the CD4+ fraction, cells were divided into CD45RA+ naive and CD45RA-negative memory subsets.

The genes are TRBV16 and TRBJ1-2, with D maybe TRBD1 (6 bases). Sequenced input: memory CD4+ T cells sorted from blood. Subset described: CD45RA-negative fraction. The sequence came from a man younger than 35 in good health. The CDR3 loop is CASSPDRPNYGYTF. The CDR3 DNA is TGTGCCAGCAGCCCAGACAGGCCCAACTATGGCTACACCTTC.